This entry concerns a single T cell receptor (beta chain). Its specificity is not known. TCRdb redid the calling of the reads with MiXCR, one entry per CDR3 protein. The sample lists fewer than 900,000 distinct CDR3 sequences; just under 30% were seen once. This entry comes from a study of T cell repertoires in cytomegalovirus infection. With 4 bases removed from V and 11 bases from J, the gap between germline ends came to 15 bases. Looked up from germline, CDR1 is SEHNR and CDR2 is FQNEAQ (reference sequence). The CDR3 contains 13 residues. Regarding the study as a whole: The ex vivo response was dominated by HLA-C-restricted CMV-specific TCR beta clonotypes.

The chain employs TRBV7-9 and TRBJ1-5, with D hard to call. This TCR was sampled from a human donor in good health (CMV status not recorded). Some clones in this sample may be carry-over from other donors' samples. This sample comprised cultured CD8+ T cells from PBMCs, obtained from culture after CMV antigen stimulation. DNA of the CDR3: TGTGCCAGCAGCTCCCCCGGCCGGATAGCCCAGCATTTT. Its translation is CASSSPGRIAQHF.